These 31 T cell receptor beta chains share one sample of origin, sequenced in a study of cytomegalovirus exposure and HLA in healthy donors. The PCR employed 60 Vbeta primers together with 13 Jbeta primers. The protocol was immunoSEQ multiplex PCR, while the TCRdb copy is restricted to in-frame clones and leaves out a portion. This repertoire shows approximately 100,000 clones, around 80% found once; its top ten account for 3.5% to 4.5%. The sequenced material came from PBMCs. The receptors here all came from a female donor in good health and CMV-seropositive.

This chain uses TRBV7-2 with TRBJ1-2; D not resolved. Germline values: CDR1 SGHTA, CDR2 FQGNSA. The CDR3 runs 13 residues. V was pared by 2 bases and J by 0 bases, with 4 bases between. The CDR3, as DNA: TGTGCCAGCAGCTTAAACTCTAACTATGGCTACACCTTC. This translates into CASSLNSNYGYTF.

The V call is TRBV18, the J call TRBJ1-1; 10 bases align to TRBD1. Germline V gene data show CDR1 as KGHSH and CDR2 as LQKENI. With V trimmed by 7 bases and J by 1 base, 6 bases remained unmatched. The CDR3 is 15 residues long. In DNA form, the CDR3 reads TGTGCCAGCTTTGACAGGGGGCAAGCGAACACTGAAGCTTTCTTT. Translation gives CASFDRGQANTEAFF.

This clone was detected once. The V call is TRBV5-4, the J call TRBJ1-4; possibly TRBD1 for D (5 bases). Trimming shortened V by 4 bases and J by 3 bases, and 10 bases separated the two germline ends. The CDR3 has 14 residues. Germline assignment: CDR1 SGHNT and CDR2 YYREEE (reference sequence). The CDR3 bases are TGTGCCAGCAGCCCGGGGGGACCTAATGAAAAACTGTTTTTT. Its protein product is CASSPGGPNEKLFF.

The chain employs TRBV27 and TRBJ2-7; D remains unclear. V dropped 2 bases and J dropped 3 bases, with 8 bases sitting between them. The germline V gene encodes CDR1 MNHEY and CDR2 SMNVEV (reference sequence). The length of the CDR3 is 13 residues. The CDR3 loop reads CASSLGVIYEQYF. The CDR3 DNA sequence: TGTGCCAGCAGTTTAGGAGTAATCTACGAGCAGTACTTC.

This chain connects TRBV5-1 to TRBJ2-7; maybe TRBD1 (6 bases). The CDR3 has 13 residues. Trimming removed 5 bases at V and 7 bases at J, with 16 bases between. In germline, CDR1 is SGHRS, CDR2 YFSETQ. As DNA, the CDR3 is TGCGCCAGCAGGGGCGTACAGGGCTGGGAGCAGTACTTC. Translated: CASRGVQGWEQYF.

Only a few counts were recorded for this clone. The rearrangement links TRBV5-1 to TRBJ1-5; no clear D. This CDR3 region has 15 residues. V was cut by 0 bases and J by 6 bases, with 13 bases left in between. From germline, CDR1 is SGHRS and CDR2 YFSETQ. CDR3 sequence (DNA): TGCGCCAGCAGCTTGGACGGTCGGTCGGGTCAGCCCCAGCATTTT. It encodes CASSLDGRSGQPQHF.

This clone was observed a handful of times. The CDR3 bases are TGCAGCGTGCTACCGAAAGAGACCCAGTACTTC. Protein sequence: CSVLPKETQYF. V and J are TRBV29-1 and TRBJ2-5; D is undetermined. From germline, CDR1 is SQVTM and CDR2 ANQGSEA. The CDR3 is made up of 11 amino acids. Trimming took off 6 bases at V and 3 bases at J, with 8 bases between the two ends.

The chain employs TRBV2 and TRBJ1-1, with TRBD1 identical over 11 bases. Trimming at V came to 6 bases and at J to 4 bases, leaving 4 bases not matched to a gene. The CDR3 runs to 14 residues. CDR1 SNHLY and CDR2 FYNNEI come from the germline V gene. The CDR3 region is CASRRGQGGTEAFF. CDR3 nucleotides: TGTGCCAGCAGGAGGGGACAGGGGGGCACTGAAGCTTTCTTT.

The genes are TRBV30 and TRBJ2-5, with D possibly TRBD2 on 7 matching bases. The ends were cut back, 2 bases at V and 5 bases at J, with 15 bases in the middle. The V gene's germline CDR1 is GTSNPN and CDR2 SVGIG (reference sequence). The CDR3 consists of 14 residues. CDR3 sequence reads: CAWSLGEGVETQYF. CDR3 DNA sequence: TGTGCCTGGAGTTTGGGGGAGGGGGTGGAGACCCAGTACTTC.

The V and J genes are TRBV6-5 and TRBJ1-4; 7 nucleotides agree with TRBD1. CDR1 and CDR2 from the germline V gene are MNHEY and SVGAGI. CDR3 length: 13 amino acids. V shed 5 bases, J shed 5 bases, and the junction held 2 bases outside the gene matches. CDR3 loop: CASSDRENEKLFF. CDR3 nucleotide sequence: TGTGCCAGCAGTGACAGGGAAAATGAAAAACTGTTTTTT.

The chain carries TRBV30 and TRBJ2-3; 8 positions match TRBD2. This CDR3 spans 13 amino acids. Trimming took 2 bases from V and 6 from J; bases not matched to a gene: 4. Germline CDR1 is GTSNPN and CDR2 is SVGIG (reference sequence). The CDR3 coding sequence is TGTGCCTGGAGTAGGCGGGAGGACGATACGCAGTATTTT. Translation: CAWSRREDDTQYF. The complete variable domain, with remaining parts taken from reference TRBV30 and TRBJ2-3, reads SQTIHQWPATLVQPVGSPLSLECTVEGTSNPNLYWYRQAAGRGLQLLFYSVGIGQISSEVPQNLSASRPQDRQFILSSKKLLLSDSGFYLCAWSRREDDTQYFGPGTRLTVL.

The CDR3 bases are TGTGCCACCAGCAGGCCCTTGGGCAGGGCATGGGGTGGCTACACCTTC. This translates into CATSRPLGRAWGGYTF. V is TRBV15 and J is TRBJ1-2, with D possibly being TRBD1 (5 bases). This CDR3 contains 16 residues. With 3 bases removed from V and 7 bases from J, the gap between germline ends came to 21 bases. Germline V gene lookup returns CDR1 LNHNV and CDR2 YYDKDF (reference sequence).

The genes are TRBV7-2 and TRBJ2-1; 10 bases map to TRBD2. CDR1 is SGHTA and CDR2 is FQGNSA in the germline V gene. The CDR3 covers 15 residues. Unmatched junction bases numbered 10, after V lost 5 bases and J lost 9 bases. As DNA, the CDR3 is TGTGCCAGCAGCCCCGAGAAGCGGGGGGGCCCTGAGCAGTTCTTC. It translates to CASSPEKRGGPEQFF.

CDR3 DNA sequence: TGTGCCAGCAGCTCCGGGACACCGGCATCGCATTTT. As protein: CASSSGTPASHF. The chain employs TRBV28 and TRBJ1-5; TRBD1 is a possible D gene (6 bases). V lost 6 bases and J 15 bases, leaving 18 bases between the germline ends. The CDR3 has 12 amino acids. Per germline, CDR1 MDHEN and CDR2 SYDVKM.

This chain's CDR3 is CASSQDWGTSDTQYF. CDR3 coding DNA: TGTGCCAGCAGCCAAGATTGGGGGACTAGCGATACGCAGTATTTT. The chain recombines TRBV4-2 with TRBJ2-3, with 9 bases aligning to TRBD2. Looked up from germline, CDR1 is LGHNA and CDR2 is YNFKEQ. This CDR3 spans 15 amino acids. Trimming removed 0 bases from V and 6 bases from J; junction bases left unmatched: 4.

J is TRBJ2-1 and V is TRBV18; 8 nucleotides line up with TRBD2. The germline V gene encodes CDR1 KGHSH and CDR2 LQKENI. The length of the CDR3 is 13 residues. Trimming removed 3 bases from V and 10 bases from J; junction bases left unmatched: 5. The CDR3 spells CASSPGTSREQFF. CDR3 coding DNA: TGTGCCAGCTCACCTGGGACTAGTCGCGAGCAGTTCTTC.

The CDR3 DNA is TGTGCCAGCAGCTCTACAGGGACCTACGAGCAGTACTTC. Its protein is CASSSTGTYEQYF. The V call is TRBV7-2, the J call TRBJ2-7; tentative D call: TRBD1 (6 bases). The germline CDR1 and CDR2 sequences are SGHTA and FQGNSA. The CDR3 sequence is 13 residues long. Deletions cut 4 bases from V and 2 bases from J, with 9 bases between.

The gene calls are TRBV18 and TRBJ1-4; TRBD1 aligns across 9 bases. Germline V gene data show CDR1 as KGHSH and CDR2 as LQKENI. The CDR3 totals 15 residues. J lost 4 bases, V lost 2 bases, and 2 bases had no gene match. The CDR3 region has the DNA TGTGCCAGCTCACCAGGACAGGGGAGTAATGAAAAACTGTTTTTT. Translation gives CASSPGQGSNEKLFF.

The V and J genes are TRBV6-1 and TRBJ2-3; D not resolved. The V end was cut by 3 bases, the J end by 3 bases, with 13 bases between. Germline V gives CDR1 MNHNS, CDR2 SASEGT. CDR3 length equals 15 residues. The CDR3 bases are TGTGCCAGCAGTGAGAGGCAGCTTCCGACAGATACGCAGTATTTT. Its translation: CASSERQLPTDTQYF.

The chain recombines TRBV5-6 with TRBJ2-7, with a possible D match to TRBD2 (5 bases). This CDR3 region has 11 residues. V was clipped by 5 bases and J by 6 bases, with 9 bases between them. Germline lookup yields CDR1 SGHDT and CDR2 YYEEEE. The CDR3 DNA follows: TGTGCCAGCAGAGAGGGAACCGAGCAGTACTTC. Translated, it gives CASREGTEQYF.

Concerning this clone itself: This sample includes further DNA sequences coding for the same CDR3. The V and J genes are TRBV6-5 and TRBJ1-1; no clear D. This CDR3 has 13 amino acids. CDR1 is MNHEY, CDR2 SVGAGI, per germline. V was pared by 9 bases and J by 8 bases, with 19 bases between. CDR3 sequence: CASRTLGREEAFF. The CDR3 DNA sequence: TGTGCCAGTAGGACCCTCGGAAGGGAGGAAGCTTTCTTT.

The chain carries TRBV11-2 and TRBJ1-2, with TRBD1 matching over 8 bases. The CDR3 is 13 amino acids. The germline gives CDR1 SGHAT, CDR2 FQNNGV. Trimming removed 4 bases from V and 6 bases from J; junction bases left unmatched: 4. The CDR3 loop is CASSSMTGDGYTF. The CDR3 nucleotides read TGTGCCAGCAGCTCGATGACAGGGGATGGCTACACCTTC.

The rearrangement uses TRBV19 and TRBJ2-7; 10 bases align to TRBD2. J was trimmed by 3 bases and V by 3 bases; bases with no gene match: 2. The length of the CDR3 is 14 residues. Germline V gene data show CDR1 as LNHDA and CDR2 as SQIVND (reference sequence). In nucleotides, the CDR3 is TGTGCCAGTAGTATGGCTAGCGGGAGCTACGAGCAGTACTTC. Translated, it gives CASSMASGSYEQYF.

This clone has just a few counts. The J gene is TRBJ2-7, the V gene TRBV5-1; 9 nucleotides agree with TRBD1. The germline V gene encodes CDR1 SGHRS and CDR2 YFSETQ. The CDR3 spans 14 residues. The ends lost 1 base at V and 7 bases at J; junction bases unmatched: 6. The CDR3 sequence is CASSLTVTGGEQYF. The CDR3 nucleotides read TGCGCCAGCAGCTTGACTGTGACAGGGGGTGAGCAGTACTTC.

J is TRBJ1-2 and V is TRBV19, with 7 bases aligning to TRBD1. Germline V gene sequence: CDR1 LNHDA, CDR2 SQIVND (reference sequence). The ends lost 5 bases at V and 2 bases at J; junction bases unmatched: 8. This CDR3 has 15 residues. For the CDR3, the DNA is TGTGCCAGTAGTCCTGAAGGGGGCGAAAACTATGGCTACACCTTC. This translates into CASSPEGGENYGYTF.

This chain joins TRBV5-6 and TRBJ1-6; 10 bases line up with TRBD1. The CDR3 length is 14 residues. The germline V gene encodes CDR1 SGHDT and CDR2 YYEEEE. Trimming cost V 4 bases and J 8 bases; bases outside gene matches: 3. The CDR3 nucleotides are TGTGCCAGCAGCCTTGGACAGGGGGATTCACCCCTCCACTTT. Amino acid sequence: CASSLGQGDSPLHF.

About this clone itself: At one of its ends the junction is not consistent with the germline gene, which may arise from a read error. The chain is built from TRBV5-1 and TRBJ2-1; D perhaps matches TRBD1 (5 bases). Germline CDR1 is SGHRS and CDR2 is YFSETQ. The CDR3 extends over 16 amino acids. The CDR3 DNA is TGCGCCAACAGCTTGGCAGGGCTTAGCTCCTACAATGAGCAGTTCTTC. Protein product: CANSLAGLSSYNEQFF.

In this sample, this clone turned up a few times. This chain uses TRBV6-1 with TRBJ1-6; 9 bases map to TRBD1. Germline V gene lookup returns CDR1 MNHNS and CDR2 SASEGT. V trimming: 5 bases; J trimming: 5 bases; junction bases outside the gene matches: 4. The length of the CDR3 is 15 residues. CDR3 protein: CASSRTGEDNSPLHF. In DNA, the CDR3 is TGTGCCAGCAGTCGGACAGGGGAAGATAATTCACCCCTCCACTTT.

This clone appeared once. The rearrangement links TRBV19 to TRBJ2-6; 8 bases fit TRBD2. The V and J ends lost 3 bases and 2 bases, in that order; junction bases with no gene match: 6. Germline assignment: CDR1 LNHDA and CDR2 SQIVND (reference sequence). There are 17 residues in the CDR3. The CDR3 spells CASSIPRGGPGANVLTF. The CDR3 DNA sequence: TGTGCCAGTAGTATCCCCCGGGGGGGGCCTGGGGCCAACGTCCTGACTTTC.

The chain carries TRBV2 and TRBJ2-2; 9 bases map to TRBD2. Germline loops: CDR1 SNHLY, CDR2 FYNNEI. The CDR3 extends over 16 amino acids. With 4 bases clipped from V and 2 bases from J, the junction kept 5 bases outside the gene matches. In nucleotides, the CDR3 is TGTGCCAGCAGTGGGTTGGGACTAGCTAACACCGGGGAGCTGTTTTTT. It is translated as CASSGLGLANTGELFF.

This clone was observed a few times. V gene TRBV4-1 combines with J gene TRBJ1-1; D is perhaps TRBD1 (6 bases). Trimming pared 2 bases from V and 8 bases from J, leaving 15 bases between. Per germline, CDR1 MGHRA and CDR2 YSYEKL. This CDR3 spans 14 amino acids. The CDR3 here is CASSQFALDREAFF. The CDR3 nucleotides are TGCGCCAGCAGCCAATTTGCTCTCGACAGGGAAGCTTTCTTT.